This T cell receptor beta chain derives from a study of T-cell reconstitution after alpha-beta-depleted transplantation in children. The sample holds many counts of this clonotype. Germline V lookup: CDR1 SNHLY, CDR2 FYNNEI. V shed 6 bases and J shed 3 bases, with 15 bases lying between them. CDR3 length equals 14 residues. Unique molecular identifiers were used in preparing the TCRbeta library. One entry per CDR3 protein, called by TCRdb with MiXCR from the PCR reads. The profile covers 210,000 or so distinct CDR3 sequences, with 8% to 9.5% appearing a single time and over 5.5% taken by the ten largest.

V gene TRBV2 combines with J gene TRBJ2-7, with D tentatively TRBD1 (5 bases). Material: PBMCs from the stem cell graft donor, obtained from the stem cell graft. This TCR derives from a human donor who donated a stem cell graft to a child with acute lymphoblastic leukemia. The CDR3 coding sequence is TGTGCCAGCAGAGTCCGTGGACACAGCTACGAGCAGTACTTC. It codes for CASRVRGHSYEQYF.